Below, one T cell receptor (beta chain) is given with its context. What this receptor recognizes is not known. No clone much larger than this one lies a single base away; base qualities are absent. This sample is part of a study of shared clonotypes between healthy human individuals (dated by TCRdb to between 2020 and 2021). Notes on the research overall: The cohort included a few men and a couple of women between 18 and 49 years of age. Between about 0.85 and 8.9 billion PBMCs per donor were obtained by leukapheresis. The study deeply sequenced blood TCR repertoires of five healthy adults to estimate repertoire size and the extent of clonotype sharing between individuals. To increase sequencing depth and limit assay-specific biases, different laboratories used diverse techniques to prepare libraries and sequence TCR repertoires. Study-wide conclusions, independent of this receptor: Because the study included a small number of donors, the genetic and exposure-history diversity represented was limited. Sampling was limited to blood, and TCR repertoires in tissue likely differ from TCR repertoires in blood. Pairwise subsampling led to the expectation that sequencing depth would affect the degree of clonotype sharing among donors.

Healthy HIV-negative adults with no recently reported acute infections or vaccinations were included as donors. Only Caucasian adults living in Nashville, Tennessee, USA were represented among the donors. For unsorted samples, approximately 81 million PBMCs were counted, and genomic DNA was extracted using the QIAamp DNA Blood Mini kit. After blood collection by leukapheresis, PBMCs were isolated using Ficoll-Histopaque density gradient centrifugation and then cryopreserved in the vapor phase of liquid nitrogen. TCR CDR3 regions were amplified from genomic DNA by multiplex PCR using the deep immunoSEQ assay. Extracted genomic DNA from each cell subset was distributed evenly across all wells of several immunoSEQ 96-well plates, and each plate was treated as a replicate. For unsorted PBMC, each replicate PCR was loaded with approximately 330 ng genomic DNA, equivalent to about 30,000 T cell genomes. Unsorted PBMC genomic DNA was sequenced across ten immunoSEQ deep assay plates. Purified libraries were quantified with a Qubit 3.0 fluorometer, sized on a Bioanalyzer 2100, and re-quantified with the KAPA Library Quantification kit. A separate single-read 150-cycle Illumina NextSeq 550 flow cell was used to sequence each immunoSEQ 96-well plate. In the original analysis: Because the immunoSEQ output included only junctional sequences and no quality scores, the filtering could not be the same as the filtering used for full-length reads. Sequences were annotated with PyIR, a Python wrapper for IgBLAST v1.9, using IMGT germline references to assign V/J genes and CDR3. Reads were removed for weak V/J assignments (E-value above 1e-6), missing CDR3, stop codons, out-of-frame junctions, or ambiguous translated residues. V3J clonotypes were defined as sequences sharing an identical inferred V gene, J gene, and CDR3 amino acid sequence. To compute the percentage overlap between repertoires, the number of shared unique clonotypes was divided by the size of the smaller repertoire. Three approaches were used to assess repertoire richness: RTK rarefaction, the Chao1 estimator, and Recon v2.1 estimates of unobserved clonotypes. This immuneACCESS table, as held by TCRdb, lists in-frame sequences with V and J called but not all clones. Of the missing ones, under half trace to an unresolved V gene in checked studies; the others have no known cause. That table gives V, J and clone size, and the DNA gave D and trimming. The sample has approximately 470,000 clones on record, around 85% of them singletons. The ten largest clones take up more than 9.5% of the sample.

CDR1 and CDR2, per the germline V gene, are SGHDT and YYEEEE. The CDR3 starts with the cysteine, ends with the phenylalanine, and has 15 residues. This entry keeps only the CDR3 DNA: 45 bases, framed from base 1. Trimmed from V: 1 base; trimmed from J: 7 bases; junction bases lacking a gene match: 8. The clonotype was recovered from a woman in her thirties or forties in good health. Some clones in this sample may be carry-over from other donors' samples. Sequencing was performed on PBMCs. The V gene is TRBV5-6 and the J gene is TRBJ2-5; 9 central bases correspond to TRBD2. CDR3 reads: CASSLMVAGDVTQYF. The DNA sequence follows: TGTGCCAGCAGCTTGATGGTAGCGGGAGACGTGACCCAGTACTTC.